What follows are 15 T cell receptor beta chains derived from one specimen sequenced in a study of blood T cell repertoires in COVID-19. Repertoires were generated with immunoSEQ multiplex PCR, while TCRdb's copy carries only in-frame clones and drops some. The table includes roughly 200,000 clones, approximately 80% detected once. The sample consisted of peripheral blood. The receptors come from a man aged 35 to 55 with acute or convalescent COVID-19.

The genes are TRBV3-1 (or the pseudogene TRBV3-2) and TRBJ2-4, with D possibly matching TRBD2 (5 bases). The CDR3 length is 17 residues. The V end lost 1 base, the J end lost 0 bases, and 13 bases lay between the germline ends. CDR1 and CDR2 from the germline V gene are LGHDT and YNNKEL (reference sequence). The CDR3 DNA is TGTGCCAGCAGCCAAGTCCGCAGTCGGGGAGCCAAAAACATTCAGTACTTC. Its protein product is CASSQVRSRGAKNIQYF.

This clone has only one observation. The chain recombines TRBV7-8 with TRBJ1-1, with D tentatively TRBD1 (6 bases). V lost 1 base and J lost 4, with 13 bases in between. The CDR3 is made up of 15 amino acids. CDR1 is SGHVS, CDR2 FQNEAQ, per germline. The CDR3: CASSLVSQGSTEAFF. The CDR3 DNA sequence: TGTGCCAGCAGCTTAGTTTCCCAGGGGTCCACTGAAGCTTTCTTT.

The chain uses TRBV11-2 and TRBJ1-1, with D uncertain. Germline CDR1 reads SGHAT; CDR2 reads FQNNGV. This CDR3 spans 14 amino acids. The V and J ends lost 2 bases and 4 bases respectively, with 11 bases between them. CDR3 in amino acids: CASSLSSGSTEAFF. As DNA, the CDR3 is TGTGCCAGCAGCTTATCGTCTGGGAGCACTGAAGCTTTCTTT.

CDR3: CASSPNRGGQETQYF. The CDR3 DNA reads as TGTGCCAGCAGCCCGAACAGGGGCGGCCAAGAGACCCAGTACTTC. This chain joins TRBV6-6 and TRBJ2-5, with 7 bases fitting TRBD1. CDR3 size: 15 residues. The germline CDR1 and CDR2 sequences are MNHNY and SVGAGI (reference sequence). After removal of 6 bases from V and 1 base from J, the junction contained 8 bases not matched to a gene.

A few counts support this clone. This specimen includes other DNA sequences encoding the same CDR3. The chain couples TRBV3-1 (or the pseudogene TRBV3-2) to TRBJ1-1; no clear D. V shed 1 base and J shed 4 bases, with 10 bases lying between them. Germline V gene data show CDR1 as LGHDT and CDR2 as YNNKEL (reference sequence). CDR3 length: 14 amino acids. The CDR3, as DNA: TGTGCCAGCAGCCAAGGTCCCCGGGGCACTGAAGCTTTCTTT. Translation: CASSQGPRGTEAFF.

Only one count was recorded for this clone. The chain employs TRBV6-5 and TRBJ1-2, with D perhaps matching TRBD1 (6 bases). This CDR3 region has 14 residues. The germline V and J ends were trimmed by 8 bases and 4 bases, with 17 bases remaining between them. The germline gives CDR1 MNHEY, CDR2 SVGAGI. DNA for the CDR3: TGTGCCAGCTGGTCAGGGGCAGGACTCTATGGCTACACCTTC. Amino acid sequence: CASWSGAGLYGYTF.

The chain combines TRBV5-6 with TRBJ1-1; D ambiguous. The length of the CDR3 is 15 residues. Germline CDR1 SGHDT, CDR2 YYEEEE. With 3 bases removed from V and 1 base from J, the gap between germline ends came to 13 bases. The CDR3 region has the DNA TGTGCCAGCAGCTGGTTGGATCGGGAGAACACTGAAGCTTTCTTT. It codes for CASSWLDRENTEAFF.

J is TRBJ2-7 and V is TRBV29-1; TRBD1 is a possible D gene (5 bases). CDR1 and CDR2 from the germline V gene are SQVTM and ANQGSEA. This CDR3 has 12 amino acids. Trimming took 6 bases from V and 4 from J, leaving 13 bases between them. CDR3 DNA: TGCAGCGTGGGCGGACAACGGTACGAGCAGTACTTC. Amino acid sequence: CSVGGQRYEQYF.

The V gene is TRBV7-8, the J gene TRBJ1-5; D is possibly TRBD1 (5 bases). Germline CDR1 and CDR2: SGHVS and FQNEAQ. CDR3 length equals 13 residues. V gave up 5 bases and J gave up 11 bases, with 16 bases separating them. The CDR3 nucleotides read TGTGCCAGCAGCGCCCATTTCCAAGGGGCCCAGCATTTT. This codes for CASSAHFQGAQHF.

This rearrangement joins TRBV3-1 (or the pseudogene TRBV3-2) to TRBJ2-7; TRBD2 might be the D (5 bases). V lost 1 base and J lost 2, with 12 bases in between. Germline V gene lookup returns CDR1 LGHDT and CDR2 YNNKEL (reference sequence). CDR3 size: 15 residues. CDR3 bases: TGTGCCAGCAGCCAAGGACTTAGCGCTGCCTACGAGCAGTACTTC. Its translation is CASSQGLSAAYEQYF.

The chain carries TRBV6-4 and TRBJ2-1, with TRBD1 matching 8 bases. The length of the CDR3 is 13 residues. CDR1 and CDR2 from the germline V gene are MRHNA and SNTAGT. Losses at the gene ends were 5 bases for V and 5 bases for J; bases not matched to a gene: 2. The CDR3 loop is CASSWGQDNEQFF. The CDR3 DNA sequence: TGTGCCAGCAGTTGGGGACAGGACAATGAGCAGTTCTTC.

This chain joins TRBV5-1 and TRBJ1-4; D gene uncertain. Trimming took 1 base from V and 10 from J, leaving 14 bases between them. This CDR3 has 14 amino acids. The germline CDR1 and CDR2 sequences are SGHRS and YFSETQ. Written as DNA, the CDR3 is TGCGCCAGCAGCTTGTCCTGGGAGCACAGAAAACTGTTTTTT. It specifies CASSLSWEHRKLFF.

The rearrangement joins TRBV19 to TRBJ2-3; 9 nucleotides align to TRBD2. There are 15 residues in the CDR3. Germline trimming cut 5 bases from V and 2 bases from J; bases unmatched to any gene: 5. CDR1 is LNHDA and CDR2 is SQIVND in the germline V gene (reference sequence). Here the CDR3 reads CASSETSGDTDTQYF. The CDR3 nucleotides read TGTGCCAGTAGTGAGACTAGCGGTGACACAGATACGCAGTATTTT.

The V call is TRBV10-3, the J call TRBJ2-6, with TRBD1 matching 11 bases. The trim removed 4 bases at V and 2 bases at J, leaving 10 bases unmatched. There are 19 residues in the CDR3. The V gene's germline CDR1 is ENHRY and CDR2 SYGVKD. The CDR3 is CAISASGTGGRAGANVLTF. The CDR3 region has the DNA TGTGCCATCAGTGCTAGTGGGACAGGGGGAAGGGCTGGGGCCAACGTCCTGACTTTC.

This clone has a handful of counts. V usage is TRBV7-2 and J usage is TRBJ2-2; D possibly corresponds to TRBD1 (5 bases). In germline, CDR1 is SGHTA, CDR2 FQGNSA. CDR3 size: 15 residues. Trimming left V 3 bases short and J 0 bases short, with 8 bases between. Here the CDR3 reads CASSFQGTNTGELFF. The CDR3 coding sequence is TGTGCCAGCAGCTTTCAGGGAACGAACACCGGGGAGCTGTTTTTT.